The source of this T cell receptor beta chain is a study of blood T cell repertoires in COVID-19. Turning to the study itself: Nucleic acid was either cDNA or gDNA, and it came from T cells, B-cell-depleted T cells, or PBMCs.

The table came from immunoSEQ multiplex PCR; TCRdb's copy has only in-frame clones and leaves some out. The table lists 250,000 or so clones, 75% to 90% of them singletons. The CDR3 runs 15 residues. Germline trimming cut 5 bases from V and 7 bases from J; bases unmatched to any gene: 9. Germline CDR1 reads MNHEY; CDR2 reads SMNVEV (reference sequence). This sequence was found in a woman in her thirties or forties who had been exposed to COVID-19. The chain employs TRBV27 and TRBJ1-4, with 8 bases matching TRBD1. Sequenced: PBMCs or T cells enriched from blood (not recorded which). CDR3 sequence reads: CASSHTGTGPEKLFF. CDR3 nucleotide sequence: TGTGCCAGCAGTCATACCGGGACAGGACCTGAAAAACTGTTTTTT. Drawing the rest from reference TRBV27 and TRBJ1-4, the complete variable domain is EAQVTQNPRYLITVTGKKLTVTCSQNMNHEYMSWYRQDPGLGLRQIYYSMNVEVTDKGDVPEGYKVSRKEKRNFPLILESPSPNQTSLYFCASSHTGTGPEKLFFGSGTQLSVL.